These T cell receptor beta chains were read from a single sample in a study of T cells in Graves' hyperthyroidism and ophthalmopathy. TCRdb ran MiXCR on the multiplex PCR reads and lists one entry per CDR3 protein. This table holds roughly 660,000 distinct CDR3 sequences, about 18% found once. Sequencing used blood. These receptors were obtained from a man aged 45 to 65 with Graves' hyperthyroidism. Each CDR3 is given with its conserved first and last residue. Fields, in order: clone size, D gene, V gene, J gene, CDR3 protein, CDR3 DNA. A D gene is named only where the DNA matches it firmly. Rows give clone size only sometimes, using once, few, many, or a class for an expanded clone.

size: -
D: TRBD2
V: TRBV6-1
J: TRBJ2-2
CDR3: CASSLNGRASGRAKAGELFF
DNA: TGTGCCAGCAGCCTAAACGGAAGGGCTAGCGGGAGGGCCAAAGCCGGGGAGCTGTTTTTT

size: many
D: TRBD1
V: TRBV6-1
J: TRBJ1-1
CDR3: CASSIQGAGTEAFF
DNA: TGTGCCAGCAGCATTCAGGGGGCGGGCACTGAAGCTTTCTTT

size: many
D: TRBD2
V: TRBV11-3
J: TRBJ2-1
CDR3: CASSYSVGTSPNNEQFF
DNA: TGTGCCAGCAGCTACAGCGTCGGGACTAGCCCAAACAATGAGCAGTTCTTC

size: many
D: -
V: TRBV12-3/TRBV12-4
J: TRBJ2-7
CDR3: CASSFGRRQYSGQYF
DNA: TGTGCCAGCAGTTTCGGCAGGCGACAATATTCGGGGCAGTACTTC

size: -
D: TRBD2
V: TRBV19
J: TRBJ2-7
CDR3: CASTPGGNEQYF
DNA: TGTGCCAGTACCCCGGGAGGGAACGAGCAGTACTTC

size: many
D: -
V: TRBV20-1
J: TRBJ2-7
CDR3: CSASTGTASYEQYF
DNA: TGCAGTGCTAGCACCGGGACTGCTAGCTACGAGCAGTACTTC

size: -
D: TRBD2
V: TRBV30
J: TRBJ2-5
CDR3: CAGSGLGGETQYF
DNA: TGTGCCGGATCGGGACTAGGGGGAGAGACCCAGTACTTC

size: -
D: TRBD2
V: TRBV27
J: TRBJ2-3
CDR3: CASSSLGTSGSTDTQYF
DNA: TGTGCCAGCAGTTCCCTAGGGACTAGCGGGAGCACAGATACGCAGTATTTT

size: few
D: -
V: TRBV18
J: TRBJ2-3
CDR3: CASSPSGTVSTDTQYF
DNA: TGTGCCAGCTCACCAAGTGGGACGGTGTCCACAGATACGCAGTATTTT

size: -
D: TRBD2
V: TRBV19
J: TRBJ2-7
CDR3: CASSIQLAGAEQYF
DNA: TGTGCCAGTAGTATTCAACTAGCGGGAGCGGAGCAGTACTTC

size: few
D: -
V: TRBV15
J: TRBJ2-7
CDR3: CATSRAASTASEQYF
DNA: TGTGCCACCAGCAGAGCAGCTAGTACCGCCTCCGAGCAGTACTTC

size: few
D: -
V: TRBV29-1
J: TRBJ2-2
CDR3: CSVGGRSANTGELFF
DNA: TGCAGCGTTGGCGGCAGGAGCGCGAACACCGGGGAGCTGTTTTTT

size: -
D: -
V: TRBV9
J: TRBJ1-1
CDR3: CASSSGAGEFTEAFF
DNA: TGTGCCAGCAGCTCAGGGGCAGGGGAGTTCACTGAAGCTTTCTTT

size: many
D: -
V: TRBV28
J: TRBJ2-3
CDR3: CASSLSPRRREKTDTQYF
DNA: TGTGCCAGCAGTTTATCCCCTAGGAGGCGGGAAAAGACAGATACGCAGTATTTT

size: few
D: TRBD1
V: TRBV2
J: TRBJ2-7
CDR3: CASRRQGQSYEQYF
DNA: TGTGCCAGCAGGCGACAGGGTCAGAGCTACGAGCAGTACTTC

size: -
D: -
V: TRBV10-3
J: TRBJ2-3
CDR3: CATRPGPGTDTQYF
DNA: TGTGCCACCCGACCAGGGCCTGGCACAGATACGCAGTATTTT

size: many
D: -
V: TRBV12-3/TRBV12-4
J: TRBJ1-5
CDR3: CASSVLGGASYSNQPQHF
DNA: TGTGCCAGCAGTGTACTGGGGGGGGCCTCCTATAGCAATCAGCCCCAGCATTTT

size: -
D: TRBD2
V: TRBV12-3/TRBV12-4
J: TRBJ2-1
CDR3: CASSFQIGSGRGNNEQFF
DNA: TGTGCCAGCAGTTTTCAGATTGGGAGCGGGAGGGGAAACAATGAGCAGTTCTTC

size: few
D: -
V: TRBV27
J: TRBJ1-5
CDR3: CASSPGGQPQHF
DNA: TGTGCCAGCAGTCCCGGTGGTCAGCCCCAGCATTTT

size: many
D: TRBD1
V: TRBV20-1
J: TRBJ1-1
CDR3: CSARGQGDTEAFF
DNA: TGCAGTGCTAGAGGACAGGGGGACACTGAAGCTTTCTTT

size: many
D: -
V: TRBV10-1
J: TRBJ1-1
CDR3: CASSKEFGQRHTEAFF
DNA: TGCGCCAGCAGTAAAGAATTCGGACAGAGACACACTGAAGCTTTCTTT

size: -
D: -
V: TRBV28
J: TRBJ2-2
CDR3: CASSLSSIRTPPNTGELFF
DNA: TGTGCCAGCAGTTTATCAAGTATCCGGACCCCACCGAACACCGGGGAGCTGTTTTTT

size: many
D: -
V: TRBV28
J: TRBJ2-7
CDR3: CASTRGGVGEQYF
DNA: TGTGCCAGCACCAGGGGTGGGGTGGGCGAGCAGTACTTC

size: -
D: TRBD1
V: TRBV18
J: TRBJ2-2
CDR3: CASSPDRGQTGELFF
DNA: TGTGCCAGCTCACCGGACAGGGGGCAGACCGGGGAGCTGTTTTTT

size: many
D: -
V: TRBV12-3/TRBV12-4
J: TRBJ2-6
CDR3: CASSFRQAGANVLTF
DNA: TGTGCCAGCAGTTTTCGCCAGGCTGGGGCCAACGTCCTGACTTTC

size: few
D: -
V: TRBV7-2
J: TRBJ1-6
CDR3: CASSQTHTNSPLHF
DNA: TGTGCCAGCAGCCAAACACATACTAATTCACCCCTCCACTTT

size: few
D: -
V: TRBV29-1
J: TRBJ2-1
CDR3: CSVEDRGHNEQFF
DNA: TGCAGCGTTGAAGATAGGGGTCACAATGAGCAGTTCTTC

size: many
D: -
V: TRBV30
J: TRBJ1-1
CDR3: CAWRGALEAFF
DNA: TGTGCCTGGAGAGGGGCACTCGAAGCTTTCTTT

size: few
D: -
V: TRBV27
J: TRBJ2-3
CDR3: CASSLSLGFGGEDTDTQYF
DNA: TGTGCCAGCAGTTTATCCCTGGGGTTCGGCGGGGAGGACACAGATACGCAGTATTTT

size: few
D: TRBD2
V: TRBV3-1
J: TRBJ2-1
CDR3: CASSHGLAGGSYNEQFF
DNA: TGTGCCAGCAGCCACGGACTAGCGGGAGGGTCCTACAATGAGCAGTTCTTC

size: many
D: TRBD2
V: TRBV7-9
J: TRBJ2-7
CDR3: CASSLSGGGRYSYEQYF
DNA: TGTGCCAGCAGCTTAAGCGGCGGCGGGAGGTACTCCTACGAGCAGTACTTC

size: -
D: -
V: TRBV6-1
J: TRBJ2-1
CDR3: CASSKGGLTEQFF
DNA: TGTGCCAGCAGTAAAGGGGGACTCACTGAGCAGTTCTTC

size: -
D: -
V: TRBV6-2/TRBV6-3
J: TRBJ1-1
CDR3: CASSFAGETNTEAFF
DNA: TGTGCCAGCAGTTTCGCAGGGGAAACGAACACTGAAGCTTTCTTT

size: few
D: -
V: TRBV10-3
J: TRBJ1-4
CDR3: CAITKSLEGNEKLFF
DNA: TGTGCCATCACCAAAAGTTTGGAGGGGAATGAAAAACTGTTTTTT

size: -
D: -
V: TRBV6-5
J: TRBJ1-1
CDR3: CASRLGTSTGAFF
DNA: TGTGCCAGCAGACTCGGGACAAGCACTGGAGCTTTCTTT

size: few
D: -
V: TRBV20-1
J: TRBJ2-4
CDR3: CSASRENIQYF
DNA: TGCAGTGCTAGTAGAGAAAACATTCAGTACTTC

size: few
D: TRBD2
V: TRBV20-1
J: TRBJ2-1
CDR3: CSAKIYGTSGYNEQFF
DNA: TGCAGTGCGAAAATTTACGGGACTAGCGGATACAATGAGCAGTTCTTC

size: -
D: -
V: TRBV27
J: TRBJ2-7
CDR3: CASSLVGGDYEQYF
DNA: TGTGCCAGCAGTTTGGTCGGGGGCGACTACGAGCAGTACTTC

size: many
D: -
V: TRBV11-2
J: TRBJ2-4
CDR3: CASSLSRKRDIQYF
DNA: TGTGCCAGCAGCTTATCGAGGAAAAGGGACATTCAGTACTTC

size: few
D: -
V: TRBV12-3/TRBV12-4
J: TRBJ2-3
CDR3: CASTSALQGTDTQYF
DNA: TGTGCCAGCACTTCGGCCCTCCAGGGGACAGATACGCAGTATTTT

size: many
D: TRBD2
V: TRBV30
J: TRBJ2-4
CDR3: CAWSSLAGAIQYF
DNA: TGTGCCTGGAGTTCCCTAGCGGGAGCCATTCAGTACTTC

size: -
D: TRBD2
V: TRBV28
J: TRBJ2-7
CDR3: CASSPGLELGQQYF
DNA: TGTGCCAGCAGCCCTGGACTAGAACTGGGTCAGCAGTACTTC

size: many
D: -
V: TRBV7-9
J: TRBJ2-3
CDR3: CASSFGVNADTQYF
DNA: TGTGCCAGCAGCTTCGGTGTAAACGCAGATACGCAGTATTTT

size: -
D: -
V: TRBV12-3/TRBV12-4
J: TRBJ2-2
CDR3: CASSLYLNTGELFF
DNA: TGTGCCAGCAGTTTATACCTAAACACCGGGGAGCTGTTTTTT

size: -
D: TRBD2
V: TRBV19
J: TRBJ2-7
CDR3: CASSTSLAGVGEQYF
DNA: TGTGCCAGTAGTACAAGTCTAGCGGGAGTCGGGGAGCAGTACTTC

size: few
D: TRBD1
V: TRBV28
J: TRBJ1-6
CDR3: CASSYRGHNSPLHF
DNA: TGTGCCAGCAGTTACAGGGGGCATAATTCACCCCTCCACTTT

size: -
D: TRBD2
V: TRBV29-1
J: TRBJ2-3
CDR3: CSVVLAGSSTDTQYF
DNA: TGCAGCGTTGTATTAGCGGGATCTAGCACAGATACGCAGTATTTT

size: few
D: -
V: TRBV4-1
J: TRBJ1-1
CDR3: CASSRGIVGRRVNTEAFF
DNA: TGCGCCAGCAGCCGGGGGATAGTGGGGCGGAGGGTGAACACTGAAGCTTTCTTT

size: many
D: -
V: TRBV2
J: TRBJ1-2
CDR3: CASSQGLGWDGYTF
DNA: TGTGCCAGCAGCCAGGGACTGGGCTGGGACGGCTACACCTTC

size: few
D: -
V: TRBV7-9
J: TRBJ2-6
CDR3: CASSPREPDSVEANVLTF
DNA: TGTGCCAGCAGCCCCCGCGAACCGGACAGCGTGGAGGCCAACGTCCTGACTTTC

size: many
D: TRBD2
V: TRBV11-2
J: TRBJ2-3
CDR3: CASSLVPSGRGTDTQYF
DNA: TGTGCCAGCAGCTTAGTGCCTAGCGGGAGGGGCACAGATACGCAGTATTTT

size: many
D: -
V: TRBV2
J: TRBJ2-1
CDR3: CASSETRSNNEQFF
DNA: TGTGCCAGCAGTGAAACTCGGTCTAACAATGAGCAGTTCTTC

size: -
D: TRBD2
V: TRBV20-1
J: TRBJ2-7
CDR3: CSARDTGGWSYEQYF
DNA: TGCAGTGCTAGAGATACGGGAGGGTGGTCCTACGAGCAGTACTTC

size: many
D: -
V: TRBV27
J: TRBJ1-6
CDR3: CASKRDTYNSPLHF
DNA: TGTGCCAGCAAAAGGGATACCTATAATTCACCCCTCCACTTT

size: many
D: -
V: TRBV7-8
J: TRBJ2-1
CDR3: CASSLDVTGRDEQFF
DNA: TGTGCCAGCAGCTTAGATGTGACAGGAAGGGATGAGCAGTTCTTC